This T cell receptor beta chain was retrieved from a study of CD8 T cells in ankylosing spondylitis. This clonotype turned up a few times. Molecular-barcoded quantitative 5'-RACE produced these TCR beta libraries. TCRdb re-derived calls from the 5' RACE reads in MiXCR, one entry per CDR3 protein. The repertoire holds 300,000 to 350,000 distinct CDR3 sequences, roughly 20% seen once, with roughly 3.4% in the top ten. The sample taken for sequencing was blood, either unsorted or a sorted T cell fraction (not recorded which). This sequence was found in a female donor with ankylosing spondylitis or in good health (not recorded which).

The CDR3 reads CASNPGTMVNEQFF. DNA of the CDR3: TGTGCCAGCAACCCCGGGACAATGGTGAATGAGCAGTTCTTC. V is TRBV6-1 and J is TRBJ2-1; D possibly corresponds to TRBD1 (6 bases). CDR1 MNHNS and CDR2 SASEGT come from the germline V gene. Trimming removed 7 bases from V and 7 bases from J, with 17 bases in between. There are 14 residues in the CDR3.